A single sample is the source of the 18 T cell receptor beta chains below, sequenced in a study of blood T cell repertoires in COVID-19. Profiling relied on immunoSEQ multiplex PCR, and the TCRdb table lists in-frame clones only, not all of them. The sample lists some 370,000 clones, around 90% seen once, with 6.5% in the top ten. Sequencing was carried out using peripheral blood. Every receptor here comes from a young man with active or convalescent COVID-19.

The chain recombines TRBV11-2 with TRBJ1-2; D unclear. V lost 2 bases, J lost 5 bases, and 9 bases lay in between. The CDR3 contains 13 residues. Looked up from germline, CDR1 is SGHAT and CDR2 is FQNNGV. CDR3 sequence: CASSLNGVYGYTF. CDR3 in DNA: TGTGCCAGCAGCTTAAACGGGGTTTATGGCTACACCTTC.

This chain links TRBV6-1 with TRBJ1-6; D remains ambiguous. CDR1 is MNHNS, CDR2 SASEGT, per germline. The CDR3 is made up of 13 amino acids. Deletions cut 2 bases from V and 10 bases from J, with 9 bases between. The CDR3 protein is CASSEYERSPLHF. The CDR3 DNA is TGTGCCAGCAGTGAATACGAGAGATCACCCCTCCACTTT.

The rearrangement joins TRBV24-1 to TRBJ2-3; D unresolved. V shed 2 bases and J shed 5 bases, with 7 bases lying between them. The CDR3 is made up of 13 amino acids. Germline lookup yields CDR1 KGHDR and CDR2 SFDVKD. The CDR3 DNA reads as TGTGCCACCAGTGATTCCCGTATAGATACGCAGTATTTT. It codes for CATSDSRIDTQYF.

V usage is TRBV9 and J usage is TRBJ2-7, with 11 bases fitting TRBD2. Germline-derived CDR1 and CDR2 are SGDLS and YYNGEE. The length of the CDR3 is 14 residues. Trimming at V came to 0 bases and at J to 10 bases, leaving 6 bases not matched to a gene. The CDR3 loop reads CASSVDTSGSVQYF. CDR3 nucleotides: TGTGCCAGCAGCGTAGATACTAGCGGGAGTGTACAGTACTTC.

The chain joins TRBV5-4 to TRBJ2-2; D perhaps matches TRBD2 (5 bases). The CDR3 has 14 residues. Trimming left V 4 bases short and J 1 base short, with 8 bases between. Per germline, CDR1 SGHNT and CDR2 YYREEE (reference sequence). CDR3 in amino acids: CASSTGKNTGELFF. As DNA, the CDR3 is TGTGCCAGCAGCACGGGAAAGAACACCGGGGAGCTGTTTTTT.

V usage is TRBV7-2 and J usage is TRBJ2-1, with 14 bases identical to TRBD2. The CDR3 consists of 16 residues. Germline CDR1 and CDR2: SGHTA and FQGNSA. V gave up 5 bases and J gave up 9 bases; unmatched junction bases: 9. The CDR3 nucleotides are TGTGCCAGCAGCCCCCGGACTAGCGGGGGGAAGGTTGAGCAGTTCTTC. It is translated as CASSPRTSGGKVEQFF.

The chain recombines TRBV27 with TRBJ1-2; D is unclear. CDR1 is MNHEY and CDR2 is SMNVEV in the germline V gene (reference sequence). CDR3 length: 14 amino acids. The V end was cut by 8 bases, the J end by 0 bases, with 13 bases between. The CDR3 loop is CASGGQRANYGYTF. CDR3 coding DNA: TGTGCCAGCGGCGGGCAGAGAGCTAACTATGGCTACACCTTC.

The V call is TRBV3-1 (or the pseudogene TRBV3-2), the J call TRBJ1-5; the match to TRBD1 covers 8 bases. Germline trimming cut 1 base from V and 1 base from J; bases unmatched to any gene: 6. This CDR3 has 17 residues. CDR1 is LGHDT and CDR2 is YNNKEL in the germline V gene (reference sequence). The CDR3 here is CASSQGTGFGSNQPQHF. CDR3 sequence (DNA): TGTGCCAGCAGCCAAGGGACAGGGTTTGGGAGCAATCAGCCCCAGCATTTT.

The chain recombines TRBV5-1 with TRBJ2-3, with D possibly being TRBD2 (6 bases). In germline, CDR1 is SGHRS, CDR2 YFSETQ. The V end was cut by 0 bases, the J end by 3 bases, with 14 bases between. The CDR3 length is 16 residues. The CDR3 coding sequence is TGCGCCAGCAGCTTGGACGGCGGAGGGACGACAGATACGCAGTATTTT. As protein: CASSLDGGGTTDTQYF.

This clone has only one observation. V and J are TRBV19 and TRBJ1-1, with unresolved D. V gave up 5 bases and J gave up 1 base, with 8 bases separating them. Germline V lookup: CDR1 LNHDA, CDR2 SQIVND (reference sequence). The CDR3 has 13 amino acids. As DNA, the CDR3 is TGTGCCAGTAGTGATGACACGAACACTGAAGCTTTCTTT. Its translation is CASSDDTNTEAFF.

The rearrangement links TRBV29-1 to TRBJ1-1, with 10 bases that match TRBD1. This CDR3 spans 12 amino acids. J gave up 1 base and V 7 bases, and 0 bases lay outside the gene matches. CDR1 SQVTM and CDR2 ANQGSEA come from the germline V gene. In nucleotides, the CDR3 is TGCAGCGGGGACAGGGGGAACACTGAAGCTTTCTTT. Translating it yields CSGDRGNTEAFF. Full variable domain (remainder filled in from reference TRBV29-1 and TRBJ1-1): SAVISQKPSRDICQRGTSLTIQCQVDSQVTMMFWYRQQPGQSLTLIATANQGSEATYESGFVIDKFPISRPNLTFSTLTVSNMSPEDSSIYLCSGDRGNTEAFFGQGTRLTVV.

The V gene is TRBV19, the J gene TRBJ1-5, with D tentatively TRBD1 (5 bases). V shed 2 bases and J shed 3 bases, with 11 bases lying between them. Germline V lookup: CDR1 LNHDA, CDR2 SQIVND (reference sequence). The CDR3 extends over 15 amino acids. The CDR3 coding sequence is TGTGCCAGTAGTATATATCGGGGGGACAATCAGCCCCAGCATTTT. Amino acid sequence: CASSIYRGDNQPQHF. Combining the CDR3 with reference TRBV19 and TRBJ1-5 gives the whole variable domain DGGITQSPKYLFRKEGQNVTLSCEQNLNHDAMYWYRQDPGQGLRLIYYSQIVNDFQKGDIAEGYSVSREKKESFPLTVTSAQKNPTAFYLCASSIYRGDNQPQHFGDGTRLSIL.

The V gene is TRBV7-2, the J gene TRBJ2-3, with 8 bases that match TRBD1. The CDR3 extends over 16 amino acids. The J segment lost 2 bases and the V segment lost 7 bases, leaving 11 bases of the junction unmatched. Germline V gene lookup returns CDR1 SGHTA and CDR2 FQGNSA. CDR3 bases: TGTGCCAGCACACGGCAGGGGGCTCTCCTCACAGATACGCAGTATTTT. Its translation: CASTRQGALLTDTQYF.

This rearrangement joins TRBV10-1 to TRBJ2-5, with D tentatively TRBD2 (6 bases). With 8 bases removed from V and 1 base from J, the gap between germline ends came to 14 bases. The CDR3 spans 14 residues. Germline CDR1 and CDR2: WNHNN and SYGVQD (reference sequence). The CDR3 nucleotides are TGCGCCAGCCCGGGACTGCCGGTCCAAGAGACCCAGTACTTC. Translation: CASPGLPVQETQYF.

V gene TRBV4-3 combines with J gene TRBJ1-3; 7 bases are a match to TRBD1. From germline, CDR1 is LGHNA and CDR2 YSLEER. V trimming: 1 base; J trimming: 2 bases; junction bases outside the gene matches: 5. The CDR3 loop spans 16 amino acids. CDR3 protein: CASSQGETGTGNTIYF. CDR3 coding DNA: TGCGCCAGCAGCCAAGGGGAGACAGGGACTGGAAACACCATATATTTT.

The sample holds a few counts of this clone. The chain is built from TRBV2 and TRBJ1-6; D gene ambiguous. The germline V gene encodes CDR1 SNHLY and CDR2 FYNNEI. CDR3 length equals 15 residues. The V end lost 4 bases, the J end lost 0 bases, and 7 bases lay between the germline ends. CDR3 residues: CASSVGSSYNSPLHF. As DNA, the CDR3 is TGTGCCAGCAGTGTGGGGAGCTCCTATAATTCACCCCTCCACTTT. The full variable domain, its missing parts supplied by reference TRBV2 and TRBJ1-6, is EPEVTQTPSHQVTQMGQEVILRCVPISNHLYFYWYRQILGQKVEFLVSFYNNEISEKSEIFDDQFSVERPDGSNFTLKIRSTKLEDSAMYFCASSVGSSYNSPLHFGNGTRLTVT.

This clone was seen many times. The chain carries TRBV6-1 and TRBJ2-3, with 8 bases aligning to TRBD1. CDR3 length: 15 amino acids. The trim removed 3 bases at V and 2 bases at J, leaving 4 bases unmatched. Germline V gene data show CDR1 as MNHNS and CDR2 as SASEGT. Written as DNA, the CDR3 is TGTGCCAGCAGTGACGGGACAGGCCACACAGATACGCAGTATTTT. It is translated as CASSDGTGHTDTQYF.

V usage is TRBV11-2 and J usage is TRBJ2-5; D unresolved. Trimming pared 4 bases from V and 7 bases from J, leaving 7 bases between. Germline CDR1 is SGHAT and CDR2 is FQNNGV. This CDR3 spans 11 amino acids. The CDR3 sequence is CASSYLGTQYF. For the CDR3, the DNA is TGTGCCAGCAGCTATCTAGGGACCCAGTACTTC. Full variable domain (outside the CDR3, taken from reference TRBV11-2 and TRBJ2-5): EAGVAQSPRYKIIEKRQSVAFWCNPISGHATLYWYQQILGQGPKLLIQFQNNGVVDDSQLPKDRFSAERLKGVDSTLKIQPAKLEDSAVYLCASSYLGTQYFGPGTRLLVL.